These 18 T cell receptor beta chains came from one sample sequenced in a study of blood T cell repertoires in COVID-19. The assay was immunoSEQ multiplex PCR, and TCRdb's table has in-frame clones only and misses some. The table includes about 200,000 clones, 70% to 90% detected once. The sample taken for sequencing was peripheral blood. Receptors originate from a man aged 45-65 years with COVID-19, enrolled during active disease.

The chain couples TRBV4-1 to TRBJ2-7; TRBD2 matches 7 bases. The V gene's germline CDR1 is MGHRA and CDR2 YSYEKL. This CDR3 spans 16 amino acids. The V gene end was trimmed by 1 base and the J gene end by 0 bases; junction bases not matched to a gene: 6. The CDR3 DNA sequence: TGCGCCAGCAGCCAAGGGCCCAGCGGGAACTCCTACGAGCAGTACTTC. It codes for CASSQGPSGNSYEQYF.

This clone was detected once. The chain couples TRBV3-1 (or the pseudogene TRBV3-2) to TRBJ2-1; tentative D call: TRBD2 (6 bases). Germline CDR1 reads LGHDT; CDR2 reads YNNKEL (reference sequence). With 1 base removed from V and 3 bases from J, the gap between germline ends came to 7 bases. There are 14 residues in the CDR3. The CDR3 DNA follows: TGTGCCAGCAGCCAAGGGACTAACTACAATGAGCAGTTCTTC. Translating it yields CASSQGTNYNEQFF.

The chain recombines TRBV6-2 or TRBV6-3 with TRBJ1-3; TRBD1 might be the D (5 bases). Germline loops: CDR1 MNHEY, CDR2 SVGEGT. The CDR3 runs to 15 residues. Trimming removed 1 base from V and 2 bases from J, with 9 bases in between. The CDR3 loop is CASSYFPDTGNTIYF. The CDR3 DNA reads TGTGCCAGCAGTTACTTTCCGGACACTGGAAACACCATATATTTT.

V and J are TRBV6-6 and TRBJ2-1; 11 bases fit TRBD2. Germline CDR1 MNHNY, CDR2 SVGAGI (reference sequence). The V gene end was trimmed by 5 bases and the J gene end by 1 base; junction bases not matched to a gene: 7. CDR3 length: 17 residues. The CDR3 nucleotides read TGTGCCAGCAGTCACAGGGGACTAGCGGTTTCCTACAATGAGCAGTTCTTC. Protein: CASSHRGLAVSYNEQFF.

The chain couples TRBV3-1 (or the pseudogene TRBV3-2) to TRBJ1-4; TRBD1 agrees at 7 bases. Trimming took 6 bases from V and 2 from J; bases not matched to a gene: 3. CDR1 is LGHDT, CDR2 YNNKEL, per germline (reference sequence). The CDR3 sequence is 14 residues long. DNA for the CDR3: TGTGCCAGCAGAACAGGGGATACTAATGAAAAACTGTTTTTT. Residues: CASRTGDTNEKLFF.

The CDR3 coding sequence is TGTGCCAGCAGCGAGGGGCCTTCCCACTATGGCTACACCTTC. It is translated as CASSEGPSHYGYTF. The rearrangement joins TRBV9 to TRBJ1-2, with TRBD1 as a possible D gene (5 bases). V dropped 3 bases and J dropped 3 bases, with 12 bases sitting between them. This CDR3 has 14 amino acids. Germline V gene data show CDR1 as SGDLS and CDR2 as YYNGEE.

The V and J genes are TRBV18 and TRBJ2-1; 9 bases align to TRBD1. The CDR3 consists of 18 residues. J gave up 5 bases and V 1 base, and 12 bases lay outside the gene matches. Germline lookup yields CDR1 KGHSH and CDR2 LQKENI. The chain's CDR3 is CASSPREGQGREDNEQFF. In DNA form, the CDR3 reads TGTGCCAGCTCACCACGGGAGGGACAGGGTAGGGAGGACAATGAGCAGTTCTTC.

There are a few counts of this clone. The V gene is TRBV15, the J gene TRBJ1-3; D gene unclear. This CDR3 contains 16 residues. V lost 3 bases, J lost 2 bases, and 14 bases lay in between. Germline CDR1 reads LNHNV; CDR2 reads YYDKDF (reference sequence). CDR3 region: CATSRALGRTGNTIYF. The CDR3 coding sequence is TGTGCCACCAGCAGGGCACTCGGGAGAACTGGAAACACCATATATTTT.

The chain combines TRBV6-2 or TRBV6-3 with TRBJ2-7, with D unclear. V gave up 4 bases and J gave up 6 bases, with 13 bases separating them. The CDR3 loop spans 13 amino acids. Germline V gene data show CDR1 as MNHEY and CDR2 as SVGEGT. This CDR3 is CASSSGRISEQYF. The CDR3 DNA follows: TGTGCCAGCAGTTCCGGCAGGATATCCGAGCAGTACTTC.

The CDR3 DNA sequence: TGTGCCAGCAGCCAAGACCAAGAGACTAGCGGGTTCTCCTACGAGCAGTACTTC. This codes for CASSQDQETSGFSYEQYF. This chain links TRBV4-2 with TRBJ2-7, with 10 positions matching TRBD2. The CDR3 contains 18 residues. V lost 0 bases and J lost 0; bases outside the gene matches: 8. Germline CDR1 reads LGHNA; CDR2 reads YNFKEQ.

This chain uses TRBV28 with TRBJ2-5; D may be TRBD1 (6 bases). Trimming removed 5 bases at V and 1 base at J, with 8 bases between. Germline V gives CDR1 MDHEN, CDR2 SYDVKM. This CDR3 comprises 13 residues. CDR3 nucleotide sequence: TGTGCCAGCAGTCCAGGGGTCCAAGAGACCCAGTACTTC. Protein: CASSPGVQETQYF.

The chain uses TRBV6-2 or TRBV6-3 and TRBJ2-1, with 8 positions matching TRBD2. The CDR3 spans 17 residues. Trimming took 0 bases from V and 6 from J; bases not matched to a gene: 10. Germline V gene lookup returns CDR1 MNHEY and CDR2 SVGEGT. CDR3 bases: TGTGCCAGCAGTTACTCGAGTGGGACTAGGGTAACCAATGAGCAGTTCTTC. This encodes CASSYSSGTRVTNEQFF.

The chain recombines TRBV28 with TRBJ1-5; tentatively, D is TRBD1 (6 bases). Trimming cost V 8 bases and J 6 bases, with 11 bases left between them. Germline V lookup: CDR1 MDHEN, CDR2 SYDVKM. This CDR3 spans 12 amino acids. The CDR3 DNA reads as TGTGCCAGCGCTACAGGGTTTCAGCCCCAGCATTTT. This sequence encodes CASATGFQPQHF.

The chain carries TRBV9 and TRBJ2-1; tentatively, D is TRBD2 (5 bases). CDR1 and CDR2 (germline): SGDLS, YYNGEE. The CDR3 has 14 amino acids. V lost 0 bases, J lost 5 bases, and 9 bases lay in between. The CDR3 loop reads CASSVAGSNNEQFF. CDR3 DNA: TGTGCCAGCAGCGTAGCGGGGTCCAACAATGAGCAGTTCTTC.

The DNA of the CDR3 is TGTGCCAGCAGGATACCGGGACAGAACACTGAAGCTTTCTTT. It is translated as CASRIPGQNTEAFF. The genes are TRBV6-5 and TRBJ1-1; TRBD1 might be the D (6 bases). Trimming shortened V by 6 bases and J by 1 base, and 12 bases separated the two germline ends. The CDR3 extends over 14 amino acids. Germline CDR1 MNHEY, CDR2 SVGAGI.

The gene calls are TRBV27 and TRBJ2-1; D possibly corresponds to TRBD2 (6 bases). Trimming pared 5 bases from V and 15 bases from J, leaving 17 bases between. The CDR3 extends over 12 amino acids. CDR1 and CDR2 (germline): MNHEY, SMNVEV (reference sequence). CDR3 DNA sequence: TGTGCCAGCAGTATACCGGGACGGGAGTGGTTCTTC. Protein product: CASSIPGREWFF.

V gene TRBV4-2 combines with J gene TRBJ1-6, with 7 bases fitting TRBD1. Trimming took 0 bases from V and 5 from J; bases not matched to a gene: 13. The germline V gene has CDR1 LGHNA and CDR2 YNFKEQ. The CDR3 sequence is 19 residues long. The CDR3, as DNA: TGTGCCAGCAGCCAAGATTGGTTTCTGCGGACAGGAGATAATTCACCCCTCCACTTT. Encoded protein: CASSQDWFLRTGDNSPLHF.

The rearrangement uses TRBV6-6 and TRBJ2-7; tentatively, D is TRBD1 (5 bases). Germline CDR1 reads MNHNY; CDR2 reads SVGAGI (reference sequence). This CDR3 contains 14 residues. V shed 0 bases and J shed 5 bases, with 11 bases lying between them. The CDR3 spells CASSYSSGMNEQYF. In nucleotides, the CDR3 is TGTGCCAGCAGTTACTCATCAGGGATGAACGAGCAGTACTTC.